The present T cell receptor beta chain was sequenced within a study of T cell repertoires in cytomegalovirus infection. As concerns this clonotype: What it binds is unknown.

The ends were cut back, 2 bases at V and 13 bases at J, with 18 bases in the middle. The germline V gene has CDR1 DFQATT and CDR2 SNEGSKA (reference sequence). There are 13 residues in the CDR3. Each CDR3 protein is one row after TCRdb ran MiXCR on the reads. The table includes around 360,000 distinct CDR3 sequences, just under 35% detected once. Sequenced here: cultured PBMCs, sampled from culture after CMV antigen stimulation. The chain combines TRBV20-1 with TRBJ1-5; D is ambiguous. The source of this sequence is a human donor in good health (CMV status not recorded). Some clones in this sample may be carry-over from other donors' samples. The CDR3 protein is CSARPPVSSPQHF. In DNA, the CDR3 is TGCAGTGCTAGACCTCCAGTTAGTTCTCCTCAGCATTTT.